The entry below describes one T cell receptor beta chain. What it binds is unknown. Clones were read by immunoSEQ multiplex PCR, and TCRdb kept only the in-frame ones, dropping some. The table shows approximately 140,000 clones, with about nine tenths occurring only once. These donors were members of the 120-subject validation cohort, a group separate from the approximately 700-subject first cohort. The sample originates from a study of cytomegalovirus exposure and HLA in healthy donors. Study results and limitations: The majority of TCR sequences were rare, yet some public TCRs appeared in many donors. Among the CMV-associated chains, a few were confirmed in vitro as specific for CMV antigens. A list of more than 150 TCR beta chains associated with cytomegalovirus was given.

Germline V gene lookup returns CDR1 SGDLS and CDR2 YYNGEE. Trimming removed 0 bases at V and 0 bases at J, with 9 bases between. This CDR3 is 15 amino acids long. The material sequenced was PBMCs. This clonotype was sampled from a man aged 18 to 29 in good health and CMV-seronegative. The chain links TRBV9 to TRBJ1-2, with D unresolved. CDR3 sequence (DNA): TGTGCCAGCAGCGTAGTGGGAGGGACTAACTATGGCTACACCTTC. Translated: CASSVVGGTNYGYTF. The variable domain in full, with the rest retrieved from reference TRBV9 and TRBJ1-2, is DSGVTQTPKHLITATGQRVTLRCSPRSGDLSVYWYQQSLDQGLQFLIQYYNGEERAKGNILERFSAQQFPDLHSELNLSSLELGDSALYFCASSVVGGTNYGYTFGSGTRLTVV.